Below, 23 T cell receptor beta chains from the same sample are listed, as sequenced in a study of T cell changes during pregnancy in multiple sclerosis. Using immunoSEQ multiplex PCR, the repertoire was profiled, and TCRdb retains in-frame clones only, with some absent. Found here are some 64,000 clones, 80% to 95% of them singletons; the top ten hold 2% to 2.5%. This specimen was peripheral blood, taken in the second trimester of pregnancy. Source of these receptors: a female donor in good health, enrolled as a control in a pregnancy study.

The V gene is TRBV28, the J gene TRBJ1-1; no clear D. Trimming stripped 5 bases from V and 1 base from J, with 11 bases between. Germline loops: CDR1 MDHEN, CDR2 SYDVKM. The CDR3 consists of 14 residues. CDR3 nucleotide sequence: TGTGCCAGCAGTCCCAGTGGTGAGAACACTGAAGCTTTCTTT. It codes for CASSPSGENTEAFF.

Here the CDR3 reads CATSRVGYYNEQFF. CDR3 sequence (DNA): TGTGCCACCAGCAGAGTGGGCTACTACAATGAGCAGTTCTTC. This rearrangement joins TRBV15 to TRBJ2-1; D not certain. The V and J ends lost 1 base and 3 bases respectively, with 7 bases between them. The CDR3 loop spans 14 amino acids. CDR1 is LNHNV and CDR2 is YYDKDF in the germline V gene (reference sequence).

This chain joins TRBV9 and TRBJ2-4; D may be TRBD2 (7 bases). Between the trimmed V and J ends, which lost 0 bases and 6 bases, there was a span of 16 bases. Germline values: CDR1 SGDLS, CDR2 YYNGEE. CDR3 size: 16 residues. CDR3 residues: CASSVEVGGPINIQYF. Here the CDR3 DNA reads TGTGCCAGCAGCGTAGAGGTGGGGGGGCCGATAAACATTCAGTACTTC.

This chain uses TRBV27 with TRBJ2-5; possibly TRBD2 for D (5 bases). The CDR3 spans 15 residues. Between the trimmed V and J ends, which lost 0 bases and 5 bases, there was a span of 13 bases. Germline V gives CDR1 MNHEY, CDR2 SMNVEV (reference sequence). Here the CDR3 reads CASSLSFTAGETQYF. The CDR3 region has the DNA TGTGCCAGCAGTTTATCGTTTACGGCGGGTGAGACCCAGTACTTC.

The chain has TRBV21-1 and TRBJ2-7; the D call TRBD2 from the table was never checked on the DNA. TRBV21-1 is a documented pseudogene. CDR3 length: 12 amino acids. This chain's CDR3 is CASSRTKRVEYF. The CDR3 region has the DNA TGTGCCAGCAGTAGAACTAAGCGGGTGGAGTACTTC.

This clone is a singleton in its sample. The chain links TRBV4-1 to TRBJ1-1; TRBD1 is a possible D gene (5 bases). Trimming left V 2 bases short and J 6 bases short, with 19 bases between. In germline, CDR1 is MGHRA, CDR2 YSYEKL. The CDR3 consists of 16 residues. The CDR3 nucleotides are TGCGCCAGCAGCCAATTGTCATTAGGGGCTCGCCCTGAAGCTTTCTTT. This sequence encodes CASSQLSLGARPEAFF.

The genes are TRBV10-3 and TRBJ2-2, with 8 bases identical to TRBD1. The CDR3 totals 13 residues. Trimming at V came to 8 bases and at J to 6 bases, leaving 5 bases not matched to a gene. Germline assignment: CDR1 ENHRY and CDR2 SYGVKD. The CDR3 DNA reads TGTGCCATCGCGGACAGGGAGGCCGGGGAGCTGTTTTTT. Its translation: CAIADREAGELFF.

This chain connects TRBV1 to TRBJ2-7; TRBD1, the table's D call, lacks a check against the DNA. TRBV1 constitutes a pseudogene. The CDR3 loop spans 14 amino acids. CDR3 DNA: TGCACCAGCAGCCAGGGGCTCGCCGGTTACGAGCAGTACTTC. Translated, it gives CTSSQGLAGYEQYF.

V and J are TRBV12-5 and TRBJ2-7; tentative D call: TRBD1 (7 bases). The CDR3 is 16 amino acids. CDR1 is LGHNT, CDR2 FRNRAP, per germline. Between the trimmed V and J ends, which lost 0 bases and 2 bases, there was a span of 14 bases. The CDR3 sequence: CASGLVVGGQTYEQYF. The CDR3 DNA reads as TGTGCTAGTGGTTTGGTAGTGGGGGGACAGACCTACGAGCAGTACTTC.

The V gene is TRBV5-1, the J gene TRBJ2-5; maybe TRBD1 (6 bases). Germline lookup yields CDR1 SGHRS and CDR2 YFSETQ. The V end lost 0 bases, the J end lost 6 bases, and 12 bases lay between the germline ends. The CDR3 runs to 14 residues. CDR3 amino acids: CASSLETGLQTQYF. The CDR3 DNA is TGCGCCAGCAGCTTGGAAACAGGGCTTCAGACCCAGTACTTC.

The chain employs TRBV10-3 and TRBJ2-2; 7 nucleotides agree with TRBD1. The germline V gene encodes CDR1 ENHRY and CDR2 SYGVKD. The CDR3 extends over 14 amino acids. V dropped 4 bases and J dropped 3; count of bases not matched to a gene: 2. CDR3 region: CAISGDRDTGELFF. CDR3 sequence (DNA): TGTGCCATCAGTGGGGACAGAGACACCGGGGAGCTGTTTTTT.

J is TRBJ2-7 and V is TRBV6-5; 8 nucleotides match TRBD2. The trim removed 0 bases at V and 3 bases at J, leaving 7 bases unmatched. The CDR3 extends over 16 amino acids. Germline-derived CDR1 and CDR2 are MNHEY and SVGAGI. The chain's CDR3 is CASSYSITSGDYEQYF. The CDR3 nucleotides read TGTGCCAGCAGTTACTCGATTACTAGCGGAGACTACGAGCAGTACTTC.

The chain couples TRBV4-2 to TRBJ2-1, with 7 bases fitting TRBD1. This CDR3 has 16 amino acids. V lost 4 bases to trimming and J lost 4 bases; unmatched junction nucleotides: 10. The germline V gene has CDR1 LGHNA and CDR2 YNFKEQ. The CDR3 DNA is TGTGCCAGCAGCCGTACTACCGGGACAGATTACAATGAGCAGTTCTTC. Protein: CASSRTTGTDYNEQFF.

This chain connects TRBV5-1 to TRBJ2-7; perhaps TRBD2 as D (7 bases). V lost 3 bases, J lost 4 bases, and 11 bases lay in between. CDR3 length equals 13 residues. CDR1 SGHRS and CDR2 YFSETQ come from the germline V gene. CDR3 residues: CASSWRGGYEQYF. CDR3 in DNA: TGCGCCAGCAGCTGGAGGGGGGGGTACGAGCAGTACTTC.

This chain uses TRBV18 with TRBJ2-5; TRBD2 agrees at 10 bases. The length of the CDR3 is 16 residues. CDR1 and CDR2 from the germline V gene are KGHSH and LQKENI. The ends lost 4 bases at V and 2 bases at J; junction bases unmatched: 7. This chain's CDR3 is CASSLYLLAGQETQYF. DNA of the CDR3: TGTGCCAGCTCACTATACTTACTAGCGGGGCAAGAGACCCAGTACTTC.

The table lists this clone with a few counts. The chain carries TRBV5-1 and TRBJ1-1; no reliable D call. Germline values: CDR1 SGHRS, CDR2 YFSETQ. Trimming cost V 2 bases and J 1 base, with 6 bases left between them. The CDR3 runs to 13 residues. CDR3 amino acids: CASSFTENTEAFF. For the CDR3, the DNA is TGCGCCAGCAGCTTCACAGAGAACACTGAAGCTTTCTTT.

The chain's CDR3 is CASSERYTDTQYF. CDR3 nucleotide sequence: TGTGCCAGCAGTGAGCGTTACACAGATACGCAGTATTTT. The V call is TRBV6-1, the J call TRBJ2-3; the D is unclear. The length of the CDR3 is 13 residues. V lost 3 bases, J lost 2 bases, and 6 bases lay in between. Germline CDR1 MNHNS, CDR2 SASEGT.

The chain employs TRBV5-6 and TRBJ1-3; possible D gene TRBD1, 6 bases. The germline V and J ends were trimmed by 4 bases and 0 bases, with 14 bases remaining between them. CDR1 and CDR2 (germline): SGHDT, YYEEEE. This CDR3 contains 16 residues. The CDR3 nucleotides are TGTGCCAGCAGCCTGTTAGGACAGAGCTCTGGAAACACCATATATTTT. Amino acid sequence: CASSLLGQSSGNTIYF.

The chain employs TRBV7-9 and TRBJ1-2; D perhaps matches TRBD1 (6 bases). The germline V gene has CDR1 SEHNR and CDR2 FQNEAQ (reference sequence). Trimming left V 4 bases short and J 0 bases short, with 18 bases between. The CDR3 sequence is 17 residues long. For the CDR3, the DNA is TGTGCCAGCAGCTGGGAGCGGGACACCGCTACTAACTATGGCTACACCTTC. It is translated as CASSWERDTATNYGYTF.

The chain is built from TRBV6-5 and TRBJ1-1; 7 nucleotides align to TRBD1. Germline values: CDR1 MNHEY, CDR2 SVGAGI. V lost 6 bases and J lost 3; bases outside the gene matches: 7. The CDR3 spans 14 residues. The CDR3 bases are TGTGCCAGCAGGCTAAAAGGGGGCCACACTGAAGCTTTCTTT. Protein: CASRLKGGHTEAFF.

V is TRBV9 and J is TRBJ1-5, with 7 bases lining up with TRBD1. Germline V CDR1 and CDR2: SGDLS, YYNGEE. The trim removed 7 bases at V and 1 base at J, leaving 11 bases unmatched. The CDR3 sequence is 16 residues long. Written as DNA, the CDR3 is TGTGCCAGCCTCCTTTACAGGGGTTTAAGCAATCAGCCCCAGCATTTT. Translating it yields CASLLYRGLSNQPQHF.

The chain uses TRBV7-3 and TRBJ2-3, with D possibly TRBD1 on 6 matching bases. Trimming took 5 bases from V and 2 from J, leaving 11 bases between them. This CDR3 is 14 amino acids long. Germline CDR1 is SGHTA and CDR2 is FQGTGA. CDR3 in amino acids: CASSLQGTTDTQYF. The CDR3 DNA reads TGTGCCAGCAGCCTGCAGGGGACCACAGATACGCAGTATTTT. Full variable domain (rest looked up from reference TRBV7-3 and TRBJ2-3): GAGVSQTPSNKVTEKGKYVELRCDPISGHTALYWYRQSLGQGPEFLIYFQGTGAADDSGLPNDRFFAVRPEGSVSTLKIQRTERGDSAVYLCASSLQGTTDTQYFGPGTRLTVL.

CDR3 in DNA: TGCGCCAGCAGTACCGGACAGGGTGAGGCCCAGCATTTT. Protein product: CASSTGQGEAQHF. The gene calls are TRBV5-1 and TRBJ1-5; the match to TRBD1 covers 8 bases. CDR1 and CDR2 from the germline V gene are SGHRS and YFSETQ. V was pared by 5 bases and J by 11 bases, with 9 bases of the junction left unmatched. CDR3 size: 13 residues.